The rows below give T cell receptor beta chains drawn from one sample of a study of cytomegalovirus exposure and HLA in healthy donors. Here immunoSEQ multiplex PCR was the method, and the copy in TCRdb shows in-frame clones only, minus some. This table holds about 130,000 clones, 90% found once. The sequenced sample was PBMCs. Receptor source: a woman aged 30 to 39 in good health and CMV-seropositive. Each CDR3 is given with its conserved first and last residue. The order of the fields is D gene, clone size, J gene, V gene, CDR3 protein, CDR3 DNA. The D gene is left open where the match is weak. Expanded clones get a size class; other rows say once, few or many, or leave the size out.

>.|.|TRBJ2-1|TRBV4-1
CASSQKGGNEQFF
TGCGCCAGCAGCCAGAAAGGCGGCAATGAGCAGTTCTTC
>.|once|TRBJ1-2|TRBV6-5
CASSYSGESYGYTF
TGTGCCAGCAGTTACTCTGGAGAATCCTATGGCTACACCTTC
>TRBD2|.|TRBJ2-1|TRBV5-4
CASSLLRLAGGDNEQFF
TGTGCCAGCAGCTTGTTACGACTAGCGGGGGGCGACAATGAGCAGTTCTTC
>TRBD1|.|TRBJ2-5|TRBV11-3
CASSYPSQGARETQYF
TGTGCCAGCAGCTACCCCTCGCAGGGGGCTCGAGAGACCCAGTACTTC
>.|.|TRBJ2-1|TRBV15
CATRTGTEKEQFF
TGTGCCACCAGGACAGGGACTGAAAAGGAGCAGTTCTTC
>TRBD1|.|TRBJ2-1|TRBV29-1
CSVDSDRGSYHEQFF
TGCAGCGTTGACTCCGACAGGGGGTCTTACCATGAGCAGTTCTTC
>TRBD2|.|TRBJ2-7|TRBV2
CASSRGLAGGFDEQYF
TGTGCCAGCAGCAGGGGACTAGCGGGAGGGTTCGACGAGCAGTACTTC
>TRBD1|few|TRBJ2-3|TRBV18
CASSPTGADTQYF
TGTGCCAGCTCACCAACAGGGGCGGATACGCAGTATTTT
>.|.|TRBJ1-4|TRBV19
CASTDGAGATNEKLFF
TGTGCCAGTACCGACGGCGCAGGGGCAACTAATGAAAAACTGTTTTTT
>TRBD2|.|TRBJ2-1|TRBV9
CASSVATSGRANEQFF
TGTGCCAGCAGCGTAGCTACTAGCGGGAGGGCGAATGAGCAGTTCTTC
>TRBD2|.|TRBJ2-3|TRBV5-1
CASSPLAGQVGDTQYF
TGCGCCAGCAGCCCCCTAGCGGGGCAGGTTGGAGATACGCAGTATTTT
>.|.|TRBJ2-3|TRBV2
CASSDSSESTDTQYF
TGTGCCAGCAGTGACTCCAGTGAAAGCACAGATACGCAGTATTTT
>.|once|TRBJ1-2|TRBV7-8
CASSFSAGNGGYTF
TGTGCCAGCAGCTTTTCTGCGGGGAACGGAGGCTACACCTTC
>.|.|TRBJ2-2|TRBV7-6
CASSLADYTGELFF
TGTGCCAGCAGCTTAGCGGACTACACCGGGGAGCTGTTTTTT
>.|.|TRBJ1-5|TRBV28
CASSLRGTTLKYRNQPQHF
TGTGCCAGCAGTTTAAGGGGGACCACTCTAAAGTATCGCAATCAGCCCCAGCATTTT
>.|.|TRBJ1-4|TRBV4-2
CASSQDGTASTNEKLFF
TGTGCCAGCAGCCAAGACGGTACAGCTTCAACTAATGAAAAACTGTTTTTT
>.|.|TRBJ2-2|TRBV7-6
CASSLRAAGGELFF
TGTGCCAGCAGCTTGAGGGCCGCAGGCGGGGAGCTGTTTTTT
>TRBD1|.|TRBJ2-5|TRBV9
CASSVGGGVETQYF
TGTGCCAGCAGCGTAGGAGGGGGCGTTGAGACCCAGTACTTC
>TRBD2|.|TRBJ2-7|TRBV27
CASSSSRTSGVYEQYF
TGTGCCAGCAGCAGTTCCAGGACTAGCGGGGTTTACGAGCAGTACTTC
>.|.|TRBJ1-1|TRBV28
CASSVSRNTEAFF
TGTGCCAGCAGTGTTTCCAGGAACACTGAAGCTTTCTTT
>TRBD1|.|TRBJ1-5|TRBV5-3
CARSLRDRGRNQPQHF
TGTGCCAGAAGCTTGAGGGACAGGGGGCGGAATCAGCCCCAGCATTTT
>.|.|TRBJ2-1|TRBV27
CASRLTGLNEQFF
TGTGCCAGCAGGCTGACAGGATTGAATGAGCAGTTCTTC
>TRBD1|.|TRBJ1-5|TRBV28
CASRWGVGTEYSINQPQHF
TGTGCCAGCAGGTGGGGCGTCGGGACAGAATACTCGATAAATCAGCCCCAGCATTTT
>.|.|TRBJ2-2|TRBV27
CASSLKTGSTNTGELFF
TGTGCCAGCAGTCTGAAGACAGGTTCAACGAACACCGGGGAGCTGTTTTTT
>.|.|TRBJ2-1|TRBV10-2
CASSEISPNYNEQFF
TGCGCCAGCAGTGAGATAAGCCCCAACTACAATGAGCAGTTCTTC
>.|.|TRBJ2-4|TRBV7-9
CASSSSEGIQYF
TGTGCCAGCAGCAGCAGCGAGGGCATCCAGTACTTC
>TRBD1|.|TRBJ1-1|TRBV11-2
CASSSRTGRTEAFF
TGTGCCAGCAGCTCTCGGACAGGGAGAACTGAAGCTTTCTTT
>.|few|TRBJ2-1|TRBV28
CASTPGEGAYNEQFF
TGTGCCAGCACCCCTGGAGAGGGCGCCTACAATGAGCAGTTCTTC
>TRBD1|once|TRBJ1-5|TRBV4-1
CASSQKPLSQTGVINQPQHF
TGCGCCAGCAGCCAAAAACCTCTCTCGCAGACAGGGGTTATCAATCAGCCCCAGCATTTT
>.|.|TRBJ1-6|TRBV28
CASSRGGGTSPLHF
TGTGCCAGCAGTAGGGGGGGAGGAACTTCACCCCTCCACTTT
>TRBD1|.|TRBJ1-1|TRBV2
CASMGDRGTEAFF
TGTGCCAGCATGGGGGACAGGGGCACTGAAGCTTTCTTT
>.|.|TRBJ2-5|TRBV5-1
CASSLGTTSYQETQYF
TGCGCCAGCAGCCTGGGGACAACGTCGTACCAAGAGACCCAGTACTTC
>.|.|TRBJ2-1|TRBV7-3
CASSLRPDYNEQFF
TGTGCCAGCAGCTTAAGGCCAGACTACAATGAGCAGTTCTTC
>TRBD1|.|TRBJ1-6|TRBV11-2
CASRKVGGPYNSPLHF
TGTGCCAGCAGGAAAGTAGGGGGCCCCTATAATTCACCCCTCCACTTT
>TRBD1|.|TRBJ1-2|TRBV7-7
CASSSPTGMGYGYTF
TGTGCTAGCAGCTCGCCGACAGGGATGGGCTATGGCTACACCTTC
>.|.|TRBJ1-2|TRBV28
CASSIYREGGYTF
TGTGCCAGCAGTATCTACCGCGAGGGAGGCTACACCTTC
>TRBD1|.|TRBJ2-7|TRBV28
CASRPIGTGGEQYF
TGTGCCAGCAGACCAATCGGGACAGGCGGCGAGCAGTACTTC
>.|.|TRBJ1-5|TRBV28
CASSFFSQPQHF
TGTGCCAGCAGTTTTTTCAGTCAGCCCCAGCATTTT
>.|few|TRBJ1-2|TRBV11-3
CAPPIRQTYGYTF
TGTGCCCCCCCCATTAGACAAACTTATGGCTACACCTTC
>TRBD2|.|TRBJ2-5|TRBV27
CASSFLASGRAGETQYF
TGTGCCAGCAGTTTCCTTGCCAGCGGGAGGGCCGGAGAGACCCAGTACTTC
>TRBD2|.|TRBJ2-7|TRBV2
CASSVRLAVGYEQYF
TGTGCCAGCAGTGTACGACTAGCGGTTGGATACGAGCAGTACTTC
>TRBD2|.|TRBJ2-2|TRBV5-4
CASSVGGRDTGELFF
TGTGCCAGCAGCGTGGGAGGGCGAGACACCGGGGAGCTGTTTTTT
>.|.|TRBJ2-1|TRBV7-9
CASSLGPSWGDSYNEQFF
TGTGCCAGCAGCTTAGGCCCCAGCTGGGGAGACTCCTACAATGAGCAGTTCTTC
>.|.|TRBJ2-1|TRBV29-1
CSVFRGEQFF
TGCAGCGTTTTTCGGGGGGAGCAGTTCTTC
>.|.|TRBJ1-5|TRBV2
CASSDPRRGSNQPQHF
TGTGCCAGCAGTGATCCTCGGCGGGGCAGCAATCAGCCCCAGCATTTT
>.|.|TRBJ1-2|TRBV10-2
CASSYSGALNYGYTF
TGCGCCAGCAGTTATTCAGGGGCGCTTAACTATGGCTACACCTTC
>.|.|TRBJ1-6|TRBV2
CASSGEAGLSASPLHF
TGTGCCAGCAGTGGGGAAGCAGGGCTATCGGCTTCACCCCTCCACTTT
>TRBD2|.|TRBJ2-7|TRBV5-1
CASSIGLAGSGEQYF
TGCGCCAGCAGCATTGGACTAGCGGGATCCGGCGAGCAGTACTTC
>.|.|TRBJ1-2|TRBV10-3
CAISGQGDRANYGYTF
TGTGCCATCAGTGGCCAAGGAGACAGAGCTAACTATGGCTACACCTTC
>.|.|TRBJ2-3|TRBV7-8
CASSLVTFTDTQYF
TGTGCCAGCAGCTTGGTGACTTTCACAGATACGCAGTATTTT
>.|.|TRBJ1-5|TRBV7-2
CASSPSGRPQHF
TGTGCCAGCAGCCCTAGCGGACGGCCCCAGCATTTT
>.|.|TRBJ1-1|TRBV4-1
CASSQDRVNTEAFF
TGCGCCAGCAGCCAAGACAGGGTGAACACTGAAGCTTTCTTT
>TRBD2|.|TRBJ2-2|TRBV7-8
CASSLGAGGHTGELFF
TGTGCCAGCAGCCTAGGGGCGGGGGGGCACACCGGGGAGCTGTTTTTT
>.|.|TRBJ2-2|TRBV11-3
CASSREYGELFF
TGTGCCAGCAGCAGAGAATACGGGGAGCTGTTTTTT
>TRBD1|.|TRBJ2-2|TRBV29-1
CSVEGTGTTGELFF
TGCAGCGTTGAGGGGACAGGGACCACCGGGGAGCTGTTTTTT
>.|.|TRBJ2-7|TRBV5-1
CASSSWTDSYEQYF
TGCGCCAGCAGCTCCTGGACTGACTCCTACGAGCAGTACTTC
>.|few|TRBJ2-7|TRBV29-1
CSVGAGTYEQYF
TGCAGCGTTGGTGCAGGGACCTACGAGCAGTACTTC
>.|.|TRBJ2-7|TRBV27
CASSLSSAGIYEQYF
TGTGCCAGCAGTTTATCGTCGGCAGGGATCTACGAGCAGTACTTC
>TRBD2|.|TRBJ2-3|TRBV18
CASSPPGLAGADTQYF
TGTGCCAGCTCACCACCGGGACTAGCGGGAGCAGATACGCAGTATTTT